These 21 T cell receptor beta chains were sequenced from one sample in a study of OX40 agonist ivuxolimab in advanced cancers. Sequencing used immunoSEQ multiplex PCR; TCRdb keeps in-frame clones, though not all of them. This sample has about 22,000 clones, with over 75% found just once. This specimen consisted of CD4+ or CD8+ T cells sorted from blood, obtained in a trial of the OX40 agonist ivuxolimab. Every receptor here comes from an adult with an advanced solid tumor such as melanoma, head and neck, liver or kidney cancer.

The J gene is TRBJ1-1, the V gene TRBV19, with no clear D. The CDR3 is made up of 11 amino acids. With 5 bases removed from V and 4 bases from J, the gap between germline ends came to 5 bases. In germline, CDR1 is LNHDA, CDR2 SQIVND (reference sequence). In DNA form, the CDR3 reads TGTGCCAGTAGTTTGGGCACTGAAGCTTTCTTT. Translation: CASSLGTEAFF.

The gene calls are TRBV5-4 and TRBJ2-3, with 7 nucleotides matching TRBD2. The V segment lost 5 bases and the J segment 5 bases; nucleotides outside the gene matches: 5. This CDR3 region has 13 residues. CDR1 is SGHNT and CDR2 is YYREEE in the germline V gene (reference sequence). The CDR3 protein is CASRGLAVDTQYF. In DNA, the CDR3 is TGTGCCAGCAGAGGGCTAGCGGTAGATACGCAGTATTTT.

This chain uses TRBV7-3 with TRBJ2-7; D possibly corresponds to TRBD2 (6 bases). Germline CDR1 reads SGHTA; CDR2 reads FQGTGA. V lost 5 bases and J 3 bases, leaving 11 bases between the germline ends. This CDR3 spans 13 amino acids. This CDR3 is CASSPGGGYEQYF. The CDR3 DNA reads as TGTGCCAGCAGCCCCGGGGGAGGCTACGAGCAGTACTTC.

This clone was recorded only once. The gene calls are TRBV7-8 and TRBJ2-3; maybe TRBD2 (6 bases). Trimming stripped 5 bases from V and 2 bases from J, with 29 bases between. This CDR3 contains 20 residues. Per germline, CDR1 SGHVS and CDR2 FQNEAQ. Here the CDR3 reads CASSLRDFPIGISVTDTQYF. DNA for the CDR3: TGTGCCAGCAGCCTCCGGGACTTCCCGATCGGGATCTCGGTCACAGATACGCAGTATTTT.

The chain carries TRBV10-3 and TRBJ1-1; 8 bases agree with TRBD1. The junction had 1 base not matched to a gene; V was cut back by 3 bases and J by 1 base. The CDR3 runs 14 residues. The germline V gene has CDR1 ENHRY and CDR2 SYGVKD. The CDR3 reads CAISDRGQNTEAFF. The DNA of the CDR3 is TGTGCCATCAGTGACAGGGGGCAGAACACTGAAGCTTTCTTT.

This rearrangement joins TRBV27 to TRBJ1-3; D might be TRBD1 (6 bases). This CDR3 contains 14 residues. Germline values: CDR1 MNHEY, CDR2 SMNVEV (reference sequence). With 5 bases removed from V and 3 bases from J, the gap between germline ends came to 11 bases. Written as DNA, the CDR3 is TGTGCCAGCAGTATTACAGGGAATGGAAACACCATATATTTT. Translation: CASSITGNGNTIYF.

The chain uses TRBV30 and TRBJ2-7; either TRBD1 or TRBD2 may supply D (5 bases each). The V end was cut by 5 bases, the J end by 0 bases, with 8 bases between. Germline CDR1 reads GTSNPN; CDR2 reads SVGIG (reference sequence). The CDR3 spans 12 residues. CDR3 bases: TGTGCCTGGGCTGGGGGCTCCTACGAGCAGTACTTC. It is translated as CAWAGGSYEQYF.

The chain couples TRBV29-1 to TRBJ2-1; TRBD1 or TRBD2 may be the D gene (5 bases each). Germline V gives CDR1 SQVTM, CDR2 ANQGSEA. The CDR3 is 11 amino acids. The DNA of the CDR3 is TGCACAGGGAGCTCCTACAATGAGCAGTTCTTC. Amino acids: CTGSSYNEQFF.

The V gene is TRBV13, the J gene TRBJ2-7; 7 bases are shared with TRBD1. V was pared by 5 bases and J by 4 bases, with 8 bases of the junction left unmatched. CDR1 and CDR2 (germline): PRHDT, FYEKMQ (reference sequence). This CDR3 comprises 14 residues. The CDR3 protein is CASSTQTGSYEQYF. The CDR3 DNA follows: TGTGCCAGCAGCACCCAGACAGGGTCGTACGAGCAGTACTTC.

The chain has TRBV19 and TRBJ1-6; D may be TRBD1 (6 bases). Germline CDR1 and CDR2: LNHDA and SQIVND (reference sequence). The CDR3 length is 15 residues. V dropped 5 bases and J dropped 8 bases, with 16 bases sitting between them. The CDR3 reads CASSPSGGLDSPLHF. CDR3 in DNA: TGTGCCAGTAGTCCGTCGGGGGGGCTTGATTCACCCCTCCACTTT.

The J gene is TRBJ2-3, the V gene TRBV4-3; 12 bases are shared with TRBD2. The CDR3 loop spans 18 amino acids. The J segment lost 0 bases and the V segment lost 0 bases, leaving 4 bases of the junction unmatched. Germline loops: CDR1 LGHNA, CDR2 YSLEER. The CDR3 DNA sequence: TGCGCCAGCAGCCAAGAACCTAGCGGGGGGGCGAGCACAGATACGCAGTATTTT. Its translation: CASSQEPSGGASTDTQYF.

This sequence joins TRBV11-1 and TRBJ2-3; 8 bases align to TRBD1. V lost 5 bases, J lost 8 bases, and 3 bases stayed unmatched. CDR3 length equals 12 residues. Germline V gene sequence: CDR1 SGHAT, CDR2 FQDESV (reference sequence). CDR3 DNA: TGTGCCAGCAGCCAGGGGGCAGGTACGCAGTATTTT. Translating it yields CASSQGAGTQYF.

This CDR3 reads CASSVDGGRPEAFF. In nucleotides, the CDR3 is TGTGCCAGCAGCGTAGATGGAGGGCGGCCTGAAGCTTTCTTT. The rearrangement links TRBV9 to TRBJ1-1; D unresolved. The ends were cut back, 0 bases at V and 6 bases at J, with 12 bases in the middle. Germline V gene sequence: CDR1 SGDLS, CDR2 YYNGEE. The CDR3 totals 14 residues.

The V gene is TRBV18, the J gene TRBJ1-4; TRBD1 is a possible D gene (5 bases). The CDR3 totals 16 residues. Germline V gene data show CDR1 as KGHSH and CDR2 as LQKENI. Trimming shortened V by 5 bases and J by 8 bases, and 21 bases separated the two germline ends. The CDR3 nucleotides are TGTGCCAGCTCATCCTTACAGTTCCTAGGGGAAGAAAAACTGTTTTTT. This translates into CASSSLQFLGEEKLFF.

The rearrangement joins TRBV9 to TRBJ1-1; D not certain. The V and J ends lost 3 bases and 6 bases respectively, with 9 bases between them. Germline V gene sequence: CDR1 SGDLS, CDR2 YYNGEE. The CDR3 consists of 12 residues. The CDR3 here is CASSGTSAEAFF. The CDR3 DNA sequence: TGTGCCAGCAGCGGAACATCGGCTGAAGCTTTCTTT.

The J gene is TRBJ2-7, the V gene TRBV27, with 7 positions matching TRBD2. This CDR3 is 14 amino acids long. The germline CDR1 and CDR2 sequences are MNHEY and SMNVEV (reference sequence). V shed 5 bases, J shed 4 bases, and the junction held 8 bases outside the gene matches. The CDR3 sequence: CASSVGTGGYEQYF. The CDR3 nucleotides are TGTGCCAGCAGTGTCGGGACGGGAGGATACGAGCAGTACTTC.

The J gene is TRBJ2-1, the V gene TRBV11-2; perhaps TRBD2 as D (5 bases). Germline V gene sequence: CDR1 SGHAT, CDR2 FQNNGV. The CDR3 length is 13 residues. V was clipped by 1 base and J by 10 bases, with 11 bases between them. The CDR3 sequence is CASSLGGVMEQFF. In DNA form, the CDR3 reads TGTGCCAGCAGCTTAGGGGGAGTTATGGAGCAGTTCTTC.

The chain uses TRBV7-3 and TRBJ2-3; possibly TRBD1 for D (6 bases). The CDR3 has 16 residues. Germline values: CDR1 SGHTA, CDR2 FQGTGA. Trimming removed 4 bases at V and 0 bases at J, with 14 bases between. CDR3 region: CASSWGRGISTDTQYF. The CDR3 DNA is TGTGCCAGCAGCTGGGGGCGAGGGATTAGCACAGATACGCAGTATTTT.

The chain links TRBV11-1 to TRBJ1-1, with D perhaps TRBD1 (6 bases). CDR1 is SGHAT, CDR2 FQDESV, per germline (reference sequence). V was cut by 2 bases and J by 1 base, with 14 bases left in between. The CDR3 consists of 16 residues. CDR3 loop: CASSLTGTIQNTEAFF. In DNA, the CDR3 is TGTGCCAGCAGCTTAACAGGGACGATCCAGAACACTGAAGCTTTCTTT.

This clone was seen a handful of times. The chain joins TRBV14 to TRBJ2-7; possibly TRBD1 for D (6 bases). The CDR3 has 14 residues. CDR1 and CDR2 (germline): SGHDN, FVKESK. The germline V and J ends were trimmed by 6 bases and 2 bases, with 14 bases remaining between them. The CDR3 loop is CASSGTTGPYEQYF. CDR3 coding DNA: TGTGCCAGCAGTGGAACAACAGGGCCCTACGAGCAGTACTTC.

This clone is labeled medium-sized. V usage is TRBV10-3 and J usage is TRBJ2-3; no definite D call. Germline V CDR1 and CDR2: ENHRY, SYGVKD. Trimming shortened V by 10 bases and J by 4 bases, and 9 bases separated the two germline ends. This CDR3 contains 11 residues. CDR3 DNA: TGTGCCACGGGTTGGGCAGATACGCAGTATTTT. Its protein product is CATGWADTQYF.